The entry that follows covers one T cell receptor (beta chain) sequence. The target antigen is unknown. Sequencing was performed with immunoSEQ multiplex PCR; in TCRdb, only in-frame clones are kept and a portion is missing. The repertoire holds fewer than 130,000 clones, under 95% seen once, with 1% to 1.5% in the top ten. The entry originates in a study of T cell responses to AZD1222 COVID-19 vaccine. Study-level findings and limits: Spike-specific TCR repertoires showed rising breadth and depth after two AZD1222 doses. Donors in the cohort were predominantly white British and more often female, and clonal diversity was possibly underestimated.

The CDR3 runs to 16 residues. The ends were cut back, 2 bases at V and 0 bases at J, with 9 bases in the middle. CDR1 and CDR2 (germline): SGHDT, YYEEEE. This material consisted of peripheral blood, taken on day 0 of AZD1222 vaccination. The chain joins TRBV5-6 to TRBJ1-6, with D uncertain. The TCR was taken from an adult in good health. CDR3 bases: TGTGCCAGCAGCTTTGGGCCGAGCTCCTATAATTCACCCCTCCACTTT. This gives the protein CASSFGPSSYNSPLHF.